Included here is one T cell receptor (beta chain) sequence, with context. The source of the sample is a study of blood T cell repertoires in COVID-19. Looking at the study overall: Acute-phase and convalescent COVID-19 samples originated in the United States, Italy and Spain. T cells, B-cell-depleted T cells, or PBMCs supplied cDNA or gDNA.

The CDR3 has 16 residues. Germline CDR1 reads MNHEY; CDR2 reads SMNVEV (reference sequence). Trimming removed 4 bases from V and 6 bases from J; junction bases left unmatched: 11. Study processing details: It was from reference gene primer amplification that nucleated cell counts were estimated. Here immunoSEQ multiplex PCR was the method, and the copy in TCRdb shows in-frame clones only, minus some. The D gene and trimming were derived from the DNA, and the V and J assignments and clone size from that table. The sample lists roughly 90,000 clones, 75% to 85% occurring once. Sequencing was done on a sample of peripheral blood. The chain is built from TRBV27 and TRBJ2-2; the match to TRBD2 covers 7 bases. This sequence originates from a woman aged 70 to 79 with acute or convalescent COVID-19. CDR3 residues: CASSWGGSAPAGELFF. In DNA, the CDR3 is TGTGCCAGCAGTTGGGGCGGGAGTGCGCCCGCCGGGGAGCTGTTTTTT.